Each of the 17 T cell receptor beta chains below was sequenced from the same sample in a study of T cell responses to AZD1222 COVID-19 vaccine. Clones were read by immunoSEQ multiplex PCR, and TCRdb kept only the in-frame ones, dropping some. The table records some 130,000 clones, roughly 88% of them present only once. The sample in question was peripheral blood, obtained on day 0 of AZD1222 vaccination. Receptors were obtained from an adult in good health.

This clone was picked up a small number of times. V usage is TRBV3-1 (or the pseudogene TRBV3-2) and J usage is TRBJ1-2, with unresolved D. In germline, CDR1 is LGHDT, CDR2 YNNKEL (reference sequence). This CDR3 region has 13 residues. Trimming removed 2 bases at V and 0 bases at J, with 4 bases between. As DNA, the CDR3 is TGTGCCAGCAGCCAAAAAACTAACTATGGCTACACCTTC. Its protein product is CASSQKTNYGYTF.

CDR3 nucleotides: TGTGCCAGCACCGGGGGACAGGGGAACAATGAGCAGTTCTTC. It translates to CASTGGQGNNEQFF. V and J are TRBV6-4 and TRBJ2-1, with TRBD1 identical over 10 bases. The CDR3 has 14 residues. V lost 7 bases to trimming and J lost 5 bases; unmatched junction nucleotides: 5. Germline V gene lookup returns CDR1 MRHNA and CDR2 SNTAGT.

The chain couples TRBV5-5 to TRBJ2-7; 9 bases are shared with TRBD2. This CDR3 is built from 13 residues. V dropped 6 bases and J dropped 6; count of bases not matched to a gene: 7. Germline CDR1 reads SGHKS; CDR2 reads YYEKEE (reference sequence). The CDR3 protein is CASTIAGEFEQYF. The CDR3 DNA is TGTGCCAGCACCATAGCGGGAGAGTTCGAGCAGTACTTC.

CDR3 DNA sequence: TGCGCCAGCAGCTTCGACAGGGCCGAGCAGTACTTC. Translating gives CASSFDRAEQYF. The chain joins TRBV5-1 to TRBJ2-7; TRBD1 agrees at 7 bases. The CDR3 contains 12 residues. Per germline, CDR1 SGHRS and CDR2 YFSETQ. With V trimmed by 2 bases and J by 6 bases, 2 bases remained unmatched.

The chain carries TRBV7-3 and TRBJ2-1; 10 bases are shared with TRBD2. V was clipped by 2 bases and J by 5 bases; unmatched bases: 6. CDR3 length: 16 amino acids. In germline, CDR1 is SGHTA, CDR2 FQGTGA. CDR3 loop: CASSLGIAGGNNEQFF. CDR3 DNA sequence: TGTGCCAGCAGCTTAGGGATAGCGGGAGGAAACAATGAGCAGTTCTTC.

CDR3 region: CASSPTSLIPNYEQYF. CDR3 nucleotides: TGCGCCAGCAGCCCGACTAGTCTAATCCCGAACTACGAGCAGTACTTC. V and J are TRBV5-1 and TRBJ2-7; D possibly corresponds to TRBD2 (6 bases). Between the trimmed V and J ends, which lost 4 bases and 3 bases, there was a span of 20 bases. The germline CDR1 and CDR2 sequences are SGHRS and YFSETQ. The CDR3 loop spans 16 amino acids.

The V and J genes are TRBV3-1 (or the pseudogene TRBV3-2) and TRBJ1-5, with 8 bases aligning to TRBD1. This CDR3 has 15 residues. V dropped 1 base and J dropped 6; count of bases not matched to a gene: 5. The germline gives CDR1 LGHDT, CDR2 YNNKEL (reference sequence). The CDR3 DNA sequence: TGTGCCAGCAGCCAAGCTGTGACAGGGGTTCAGCCCCAGCATTTT. Protein sequence: CASSQAVTGVQPQHF.

This clone was seen more than once but under ten times. The chain uses TRBV4-1 and TRBJ2-5; D unresolved. Trimming left V 0 bases short and J 5 bases short, with 4 bases between. Germline lookup yields CDR1 MGHRA and CDR2 YSYEKL. The CDR3 length is 12 residues. The CDR3 region has the DNA TGCGCCAGCAGCCAAGATTTTGAGACCCAGTACTTC. This codes for CASSQDFETQYF.

The chain joins TRBV7-2 to TRBJ2-2; D is tentatively TRBD1 or TRBD2 (7 bases each). Trimming removed 1 base from V and 5 bases from J, with 17 bases in between. Germline V gives CDR1 SGHTA, CDR2 FQGNSA. The CDR3 covers 17 residues. CDR3: CASSLGGRQGGTGELFF. DNA for the CDR3: TGTGCCAGCAGCTTAGGGGGGCGGCAGGGGGGGACCGGGGAGCTGTTTTTT.

The chain links TRBV7-6 to TRBJ2-1; 9 bases align to TRBD2. Losses at the gene ends were 5 bases for V and 2 bases for J; bases not matched to a gene: 10. From germline, CDR1 is SGHVS and CDR2 FNYEAQ. CDR3 size: 17 residues. The CDR3 region is CASSPVAGLAAYNEQFF. In DNA, the CDR3 is TGTGCCAGCAGCCCGGTTGCGGGACTAGCCGCCTACAATGAGCAGTTCTTC.

The gene calls are TRBV4-3 and TRBJ1-6, with 10 bases lining up with TRBD1. This CDR3 has 15 amino acids. Trimming took 0 bases from V and 10 from J; bases not matched to a gene: 3. Looked up from germline, CDR1 is LGHNA and CDR2 is YSLEER. The CDR3 DNA sequence: TGCGCCAGCAGCCAAGAGACAGGGGGCAAGTCACCCCTCCACTTT. It translates to CASSQETGGKSPLHF.

CDR3 in DNA: TGTGCCAGTAGTGCGCGGGACACCCCTTCTAATGAAGCTTTCTTT. Translation gives CASSARDTPSNEAFF. The chain has TRBV19 and TRBJ1-1; possibly TRBD1 for D (6 bases). Germline-derived CDR1 and CDR2 are LNHDA and SQIVND (reference sequence). V lost 5 bases, J lost 7 bases, and 20 bases lay in between. CDR3 length: 15 amino acids.

This chain connects TRBV4-1 to TRBJ1-1; D remains ambiguous. The CDR3 contains 15 residues. From germline, CDR1 is MGHRA and CDR2 YSYEKL. V dropped 4 bases and J dropped 3 bases, with 15 bases sitting between them. The CDR3 nucleotides are TGCGCCAGCAGCCCTACGGGCAGCGGGGACACTGAAGCTTTCTTT. This gives the protein CASSPTGSGDTEAFF.

This chain links TRBV3-1 (or the pseudogene TRBV3-2) with TRBJ2-3; D is unclear. CDR3 length: 12 amino acids. Germline CDR1 reads LGHDT; CDR2 reads YNNKEL (reference sequence). V was shortened by 8 bases and J by 6 bases, with 12 bases between the two germline ends. The CDR3 protein is CASRALSDTQYF. The CDR3 DNA reads as TGTGCCAGCCGAGCCCTAAGTGATACGCAGTATTTT.

This sequence joins TRBV6-6 and TRBJ1-1; D is perhaps TRBD1 (6 bases). Germline V CDR1 and CDR2: MNHNY, SVGAGI (reference sequence). The CDR3 sequence is 14 residues long. Trimming left V 6 bases short and J 4 bases short, with 15 bases between. The DNA for the CDR3 is TGTGCCAGCAGCATGACAGGCCACGGCACTGAAGCTTTCTTT. Translating gives CASSMTGHGTEAFF.

This clone was observed a few times. The V gene is TRBV2, the J gene TRBJ1-6, with a possible D match to TRBD1 (5 bases). Germline CDR1 and CDR2: SNHLY and FYNNEI. The CDR3 has 15 amino acids. V was cut by 1 base and J by 4 bases, with 8 bases left in between. CDR3: CASSEERTYNSPLHF. The CDR3 nucleotides read TGTGCCAGCAGTGAAGAGCGGACATATAATTCACCCCTCCACTTT.

This rearrangement joins TRBV11-2 to TRBJ2-7; TRBD1 is a possible D gene (6 bases). Germline V lookup: CDR1 SGHAT, CDR2 FQNNGV. With 4 bases removed from V and 5 bases from J, the gap between germline ends came to 18 bases. CDR3 size: 15 residues. CDR3 protein: CASSSGQLKRDEQYF. CDR3 in DNA: TGTGCCAGCAGCTCCGGACAGCTAAAAAGGGACGAGCAGTACTTC. The full variable domain, its missing parts supplied by reference TRBV11-2 and TRBJ2-7, is EAGVAQSPRYKIIEKRQSVAFWCNPISGHATLYWYQQILGQGPKLLIQFQNNGVVDDSQLPKDRFSAERLKGVDSTLKIQPAKLEDSAVYLCASSSGQLKRDEQYFGPGTRLTVT.